A single sample gave rise to the 18 T cell receptor beta chains below, sequenced in a study of PD-1 blockade in mismatch repair-deficient tumors. Sequencing was performed with immunoSEQ multiplex PCR; in TCRdb, only in-frame clones are kept and a portion is missing. This table holds some 120,000 clones, 88% found once. The specimen comprised peripheral blood, sampled approximately 69 weeks after starting pembrolizumab. Receptor source: an adult with mismatch repair-deficient cancer.

In regard to this clone: With a far larger clone one base away, a read error is the likely cause. The rearrangement uses TRBV5-1 and TRBJ1-1; D remains unclear. Per germline, CDR1 SGHRS and CDR2 YFSETQ. The CDR3 is 16 residues long. The V end was cut by 0 bases, the J end by 1 base, with 13 bases between. CDR3: CASSLEGRGSNTEAFF. Written as DNA, the CDR3 is TGCGCCAGCAGCTTGGAAGGGCGGGGATCGAACACTGAAGCTTTCTTT.

This CDR3 reads CASSLAKSYEQYF. The CDR3 DNA reads TGTGCCAGCAGCTTAGCGAAGAGCTACGAGCAGTACTTC. The V and J genes are TRBV7-6 and TRBJ2-7; D is unresolved. The CDR3 contains 13 residues. V lost 0 bases to trimming and J lost 3 bases, with 6 bases between them. Germline CDR1 SGHVS, CDR2 FNYEAQ.

Only one count was recorded for this clone. This chain joins TRBV6-1 and TRBJ2-7; 10 positions agree with TRBD1. This CDR3 spans 14 amino acids. Per the germline V gene, CDR1 is MNHNS and CDR2 is SASEGT. After removal of 8 bases from V and 2 bases from J, the junction contained 6 bases not matched to a gene. The CDR3 here is CASWDRGKAYEQYF. In DNA, the CDR3 is TGTGCCAGCTGGGACAGGGGAAAAGCCTACGAGCAGTACTTC.

The V and J genes are TRBV27 and TRBJ2-5; TRBD2 matches 13 bases. The CDR3 loop spans 16 amino acids. CDR1 MNHEY and CDR2 SMNVEV come from the germline V gene (reference sequence). Losses at the gene ends were 3 bases for V and 9 bases for J; bases not matched to a gene: 10. The CDR3 reads CASSLTSGGRLGAQYF. The CDR3 DNA reads as TGTGCCAGCAGTTTGACTAGCGGGGGGAGGTTGGGGGCCCAGTACTTC.

This chain links TRBV10-3 with TRBJ2-3; the D gene is possibly TRBD2 (5 bases). Trimming removed 3 bases from V and 2 bases from J, with 12 bases in between. CDR1 is ENHRY, CDR2 SYGVKD, per germline. The CDR3 is made up of 15 amino acids. In DNA, the CDR3 is TGTGCCATCAGTGAAGGTCTAGCTTTCACAGATACGCAGTATTTT. Its protein is CAISEGLAFTDTQYF.

In its sample, this clone was seen a few times. This chain uses TRBV6-1 with TRBJ1-5; D is ambiguous. Germline V gives CDR1 MNHNS, CDR2 SASEGT. This CDR3 is 15 amino acids long. The germline V and J ends were trimmed by 2 bases and 4 bases, with 12 bases remaining between them. The CDR3 is CASSEMGQANQPQHF. CDR3 DNA: TGTGCCAGCAGTGAAATGGGCCAGGCTAATCAGCCCCAGCATTTT.

This clone was seen only once. V usage is TRBV19 and J usage is TRBJ1-2; TRBD1 might be the D (5 bases). The CDR3 covers 13 residues. Trimming shortened V by 5 bases and J by 5 bases, and 12 bases separated the two germline ends. Germline assignment: CDR1 LNHDA and CDR2 SQIVND (reference sequence). The CDR3 DNA sequence: TGTGCCAGTAGTGTGACAGAAGCGTATGGCTACACCTTC. Translation gives CASSVTEAYGYTF.

V and J are TRBV5-5 and TRBJ2-7, with TRBD1 matching 8 bases. The CDR3 has 14 residues. Germline values: CDR1 SGHKS, CDR2 YYEKEE (reference sequence). Trimming cost V 4 bases and J 2 bases; bases outside gene matches: 5. CDR3 nucleotide sequence: TGTGCCAGCAGCCCAAGGACAGGGACCTACGAGCAGTACTTC. This gives the protein CASSPRTGTYEQYF.

The chain recombines TRBV29-1 with TRBJ2-5; no definite D call. This CDR3 contains 13 residues. Germline V gene data show CDR1 as SQVTM and CDR2 as ANQGSEA. With 7 bases removed from V and 3 bases from J, the gap between germline ends came to 15 bases. The DNA of the CDR3 is TGCAGCGCCAAAGGTCAGGTAGAAGAGACCCAGTACTTC. Its protein is CSAKGQVEETQYF.

J is TRBJ2-1 and V is TRBV7-9; 12 nucleotides align to TRBD2. This CDR3 has 17 amino acids. CDR1 is SEHNR and CDR2 is FQNEAQ in the germline V gene (reference sequence). The J segment lost 7 bases and the V segment lost 6 bases, leaving 13 bases of the junction unmatched. The CDR3 reads CASRSRLAGGPGNEQFF. The DNA for the CDR3 is TGTGCCAGCAGATCCCGTCTAGCGGGAGGGCCGGGGAATGAGCAGTTCTTC. Full variable domain (outside the CDR3, taken from reference TRBV7-9 and TRBJ2-1): DTGVSQNPRHKITKRGQNVTFRCDPISEHNRLYWYRQTLGQGPEFLTYFQNEAQLEKSRLLSDRFSAERPKGSFSTLEIQRTEQGDSAMYLCASRSRLAGGPGNEQFFGPGTRLTVL.

The genes are TRBV4-3 and TRBJ1-3; D perhaps matches TRBD1 (6 bases). The germline V and J ends were trimmed by 0 bases and 2 bases, with 11 bases remaining between them. This CDR3 contains 16 residues. The germline CDR1 and CDR2 sequences are LGHNA and YSLEER. This CDR3 is CASSQEAGQTGNTIYF. The CDR3 DNA reads as TGCGCCAGCAGCCAAGAAGCAGGACAGACTGGAAACACCATATATTTT.

V and J are TRBV7-9 and TRBJ1-2; D is unclear. The CDR3 is 14 residues long. Germline CDR1 SEHNR, CDR2 FQNEAQ (reference sequence). V was cut by 1 base and J by 4 bases, with 10 bases left in between. CDR3 sequence reads: CASSLGQTSYGYTF. The CDR3 coding sequence is TGTGCCAGCAGCTTAGGTCAAACCAGCTATGGCTACACCTTC.

This chain uses TRBV23-1 with TRBJ1-2, with TRBD1 as a possible D gene (6 bases). TRBV23-1 is filed as an ORF, its function uncertain. This CDR3 contains 16 residues. The ends were cut back, 6 bases at V and 0 bases at J, with 17 bases in the middle. The DNA for the CDR3 is TGCGCCAGCAGCCATCGGACAGAGCGCGCTAACTATGGCTACACCTTC. It translates to CASSHRTERANYGYTF.

This clone turned up a few times. The chain carries TRBV30 and TRBJ2-7, with D possibly being TRBD2 (6 bases). This CDR3 spans 14 amino acids. Trimming pared 7 bases from V and 3 bases from J, leaving 19 bases between. The germline V gene encodes CDR1 GTSNPN and CDR2 SVGIG (reference sequence). DNA for the CDR3: TGTGCCTCACTCGGGGCGGGGAGAGTCTACGAGCAGTACTTC. Amino acids: CASLGAGRVYEQYF.

V usage is TRBV5-4 and J usage is TRBJ2-2; unclear D gene. This CDR3 contains 17 residues. Germline V gives CDR1 SGHNT, CDR2 YYREEE (reference sequence). Trimming removed 2 bases at V and 0 bases at J, with 14 bases between. CDR3 bases: TGTGCCAGCAGCTTCCTAACAGACTTCACGAACACCGGGGAGCTGTTTTTT. Its protein product is CASSFLTDFTNTGELFF.

CDR3 sequence (DNA): TGCGCCAGCAGCCATGGGGCGGGCACTCAAGAGACCCAGTACTTC. Its protein product is CASSHGAGTQETQYF. V and J are TRBV4-3 and TRBJ2-5; either TRBD1 or TRBD2 may supply D (5 bases each). The CDR3 runs 15 residues. Germline lookup yields CDR1 LGHNA and CDR2 YSLEER. The V end was cut by 3 bases, the J end by 2 bases, with 13 bases between.

Here the CDR3 reads CASSPTGGTFYEQYF. In DNA, the CDR3 is TGTGCCAGTAGCCCAACCGGGGGTACTTTCTACGAGCAGTACTTC. The chain joins TRBV19 to TRBJ2-7; D perhaps matches TRBD2 (6 bases). The CDR3 loop spans 15 amino acids. The germline V and J ends were trimmed by 6 bases and 3 bases, with 18 bases remaining between them. CDR1 is LNHDA, CDR2 SQIVND, per germline (reference sequence).

The chain employs TRBV5-6 and TRBJ2-1; D unresolved. Germline values: CDR1 SGHDT, CDR2 YYEEEE. V lost 4 bases and J lost 8, with 7 bases in between. The CDR3 covers 11 residues. The CDR3 spells CASSLQHEQFF. In nucleotides, the CDR3 is TGTGCCAGCAGCCTGCAGCATGAGCAGTTCTTC. Full variable domain (rest looked up from reference TRBV5-6 and TRBJ2-1): DAGVTQSPTHLIKTRGQQVTLRCSPKSGHDTVSWYQQALGQGPQFIFQYYEEEERQRGNFPDRFSGHQFPNYSSELNVNALLLGDSALYLCASSLQHEQFFGPGTRLTVL.